Following are 2 T cell receptor beta chains from one sample sequenced in a study of T-cell reconstitution after alpha-beta-depleted transplantation in children (dated by TCRdb to about 2016). Library preparation used PCR. Sequencing was performed on an Illumina HiSeq 2500. Molecular barcoding was employed in the preparation of TCR libraries, with unique molecular identifiers being used to normalize TCRbeta repertoire quantification. TCRdb redid the processing of the public reads, applying fastp at Q25 and MiXCR, and retained in-frame beta chains. Under each unique CDR3 protein, matching rows form one entry showing the most common genes and DNA. This sample comprises some 110,000 distinct CDR3 sequences, 10% of them detected only once. The top ten clonotypes cover under 40% of the sample. The treatment or condition label, read with the paper, signifies: allogeneic hematopoietic cell transplantation with graft depleted of TCRalphabeta T cells and CD19 B cells.

This specimen was PBMCs, taken before TCRalphabeta/CD19-depleted stem cell transplant. The receptors come from a boy between 2 and 10 years old with acute lymphoblastic leukemia, due to receive a stem cell transplant.

The chain combines TRBV3-1 with TRBJ2-1; 11 bases are shared with TRBD2. CDR1 LGHDT and CDR2 YNNKEL come from the germline V gene (reference sequence). With V trimmed by 3 bases and J by 6 bases, 10 bases remained unmatched. The CDR3 is made up of 17 amino acids. CDR3 in DNA: TGTGCCAGCAGCCACAATGCCGGGACTAGCGGCCTCAATGAGCAGTTCTTC. Protein sequence: CASSHNAGTSGLNEQFF.

The V and J genes are TRBV2 and TRBJ2-1, with 10 bases matching TRBD2. Germline V lookup: CDR1 SNHLY, CDR2 FYNNEI. CDR3 length equals 22 residues. V was clipped by 4 bases and J by 6 bases; unmatched bases: 27. This CDR3 reads CASSVPSPEQREGRGHLNEQFF. The CDR3 nucleotides are TGTGCCAGCAGTGTCCCCTCCCCCGAGCAGCGGGAGGGCCGAGGTCATCTCAATGAGCAGTTCTTC.